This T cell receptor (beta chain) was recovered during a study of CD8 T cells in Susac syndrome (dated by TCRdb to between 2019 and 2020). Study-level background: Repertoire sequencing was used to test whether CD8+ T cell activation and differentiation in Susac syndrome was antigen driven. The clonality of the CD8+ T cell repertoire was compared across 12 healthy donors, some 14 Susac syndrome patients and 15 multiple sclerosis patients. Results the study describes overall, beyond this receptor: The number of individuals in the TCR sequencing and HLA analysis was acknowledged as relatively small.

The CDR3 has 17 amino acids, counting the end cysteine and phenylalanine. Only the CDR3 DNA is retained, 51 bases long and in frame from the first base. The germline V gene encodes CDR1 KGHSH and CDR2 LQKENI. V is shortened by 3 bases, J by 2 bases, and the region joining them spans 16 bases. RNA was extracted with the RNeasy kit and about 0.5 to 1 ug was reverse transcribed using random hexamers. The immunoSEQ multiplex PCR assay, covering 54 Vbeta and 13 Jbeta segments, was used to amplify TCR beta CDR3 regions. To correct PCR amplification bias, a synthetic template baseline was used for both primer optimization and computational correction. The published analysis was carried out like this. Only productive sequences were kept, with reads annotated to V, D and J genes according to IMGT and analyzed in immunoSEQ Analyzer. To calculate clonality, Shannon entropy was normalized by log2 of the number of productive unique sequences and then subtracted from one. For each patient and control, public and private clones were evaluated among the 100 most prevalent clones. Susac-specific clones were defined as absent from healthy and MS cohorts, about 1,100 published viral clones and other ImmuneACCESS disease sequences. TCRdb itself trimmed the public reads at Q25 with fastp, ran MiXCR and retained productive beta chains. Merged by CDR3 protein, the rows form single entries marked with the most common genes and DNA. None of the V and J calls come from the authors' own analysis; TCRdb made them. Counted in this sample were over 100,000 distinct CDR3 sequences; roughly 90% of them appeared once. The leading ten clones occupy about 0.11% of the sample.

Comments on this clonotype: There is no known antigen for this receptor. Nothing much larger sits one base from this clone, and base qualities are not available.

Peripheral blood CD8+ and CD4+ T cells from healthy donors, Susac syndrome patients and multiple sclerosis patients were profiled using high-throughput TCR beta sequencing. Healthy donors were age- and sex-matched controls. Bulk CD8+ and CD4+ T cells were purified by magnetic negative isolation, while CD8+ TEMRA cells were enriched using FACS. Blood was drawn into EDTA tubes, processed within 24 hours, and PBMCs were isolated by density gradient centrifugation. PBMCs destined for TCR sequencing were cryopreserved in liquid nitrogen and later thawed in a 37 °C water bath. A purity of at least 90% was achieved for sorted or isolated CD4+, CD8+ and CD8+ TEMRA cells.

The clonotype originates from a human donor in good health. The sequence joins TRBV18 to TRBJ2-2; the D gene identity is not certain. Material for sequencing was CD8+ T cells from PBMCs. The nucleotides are TGTGCCAGCTCACCCTTCGGTCAGCCCTCAAACACCGGGGAGCTGTTTTTT. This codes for CASSPFGQPSNTGELFF.